This TCR beta chain is from a study of T cell repertoires in aging, cancer and after chemotherapy. TCR beta rearrangements were amplified from peripheral blood genomic DNA. This CDR3 spans 15 amino acids. V was pared by 5 bases and J by 4 bases, with 14 bases between. The germline V gene encodes CDR1 SEHNR and CDR2 FQNEAQ (reference sequence). This clonotype was observed a few times. As yet, its antigen is unknown. Multiplex touch-down PCR with TRB-A/B primers amplified rearranged V-D-J TRB sequences. In TCRdb, the multiplex PCR reads were re-called with MiXCR into one record per CDR3 protein. This table holds 1,700 or so distinct CDR3 sequences, around a quarter found once. Regarding the study as a whole: Age-matched healthy donors had significantly more diverse, less clonal blood TCR repertoires than untreated cancer patients.

The source of this sequence is a human donor with a blood cancer. The rearrangement uses TRBV7-9 and TRBJ1-4; D possibly corresponds to TRBD1 (6 bases). The sequencing sample was made of blood. The CDR3 nucleotides read TGTGCCAGCAGCGCCCTGACAGGCCTTAATGAAAAACTGTTTTTT. Translating it yields CASSALTGLNEKLFF.